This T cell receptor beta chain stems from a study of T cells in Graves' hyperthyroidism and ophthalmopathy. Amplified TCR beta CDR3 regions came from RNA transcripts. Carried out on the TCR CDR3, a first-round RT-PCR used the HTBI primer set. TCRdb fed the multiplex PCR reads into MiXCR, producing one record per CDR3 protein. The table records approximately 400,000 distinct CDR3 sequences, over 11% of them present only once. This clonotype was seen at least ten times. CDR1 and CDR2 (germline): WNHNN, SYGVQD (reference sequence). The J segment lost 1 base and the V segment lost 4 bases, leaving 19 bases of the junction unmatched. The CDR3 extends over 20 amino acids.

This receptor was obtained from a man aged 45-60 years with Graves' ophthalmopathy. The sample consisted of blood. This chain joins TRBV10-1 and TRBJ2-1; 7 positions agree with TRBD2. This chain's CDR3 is CASSVSERWRELRSYNEQFF. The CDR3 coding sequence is TGCGCCAGCAGTGTAAGCGAGAGGTGGCGGGAGCTAAGGTCCTACAATGAGCAGTTCTTC.